These T cell receptor beta chains were read from a single sample in a study of shared clonotypes between healthy human individuals. Profiled with immunoSEQ multiplex PCR; TCRdb holds only in-frame clones, not every one. In the table there are roughly 1.5 million clones, 95% to 99% of which are singletons. Sequenced material: naive CD4+ T cells sorted from blood. The receptor source for this set is a man aged 25 to 40 in good health. Each CDR3 is given with its conserved first and last residue. The D gene is left open where the match is weak.

TRBJ2-7 | TRBD2 | TRBV19 | 15 | TGTGCCAGTAGTATCGGACTAGCGGCGGACTACGAGCAGTACTTC | CASSIGLAADYEQYF
TRBJ2-7 | . | TRBV27 | 14 | TGTGCCAGCCGAGGACTCAACTACGGGTACGAGCAGTACTTC | CASRGLNYGYEQYF
TRBJ2-1 | . | TRBV7-6 | 16 | TGTGCCAGCAGCTTAGTATACGGGGGGCACTACAATGAGCAGTTCTTC | CASSLVYGGHYNEQFF
TRBJ1-5 | . | TRBV6-1 | 15 | TGTGCCAGCTCCCCGGGGGACCTTAGCAATCAGCCCCAGCATTTT | CASSPGDLSNQPQHF
TRBJ2-1 | . | TRBV7-2 | 14 | TGTGCCAGCAGCTTAGAGGGGCGGCGTGGTGAGCAGTTCTTC | CASSLEGRRGEQFF
TRBJ2-7 | . | TRBV6-1 | 13 | TGTGCCAGCAGTGAGTACTACTCCTACGAGCAGTACTTC | CASSEYYSYEQYF
TRBJ2-7 | . | TRBV5-4 | 15 | TGTGCCAGCAGCTCGACGGTTGGTGGAGATTACGAGCAGTACTTC | CASSSTVGGDYEQYF
TRBJ1-3 | . | TRBV30 | 14 | TGTGCCTGGGGACCGGGTGTGATCGGAAACACCATATATTTT | CAWGPGVIGNTIYF
TRBJ2-3 | . | TRBV18 | 13 | TGTGCCAGCTCACCCCCGGCCCGAAAGGCCCCGCTTTTT | CASSPPARKAPLF
TRBJ2-2 | . | TRBV5-4 | 14 | TGTGCCAGCAGCTGGACGGCGAACACCGGGGAGCTGTTTTTT | CASSWTANTGELFF
TRBJ2-1 | . | TRBV30 | 14 | TGTGCCTGGTCCCGCCCTCCGCTATACGATGAGCAGTTCTTC | CAWSRPPLYDEQFF
TRBJ1-4 | TRBD1 | TRBV5-1 | 15 | TGCGCCAGCAGCACACCAGGGACAGGGGGTGAAAAACTGTTTTTT | CASSTPGTGGEKLFF
TRBJ2-7 | . | TRBV10-2 | 14 | TGCGCCAGCAGGGCGGTGGGACTCTCCTACGAGCAGTACTTC | CASRAVGLSYEQYF